The source of this T cell receptor beta chain is a study of tissue T cells after allogeneic stem cell transplantation. CDR3 sequences, V/J genes, frequencies and template counts came from survey-depth TCRbeta sequencing. Clones were sequenced by immunoSEQ multiplex PCR, and TCRdb holds only the in-frame ones, with some missing. This sample has roughly 21,000 clones, with approximately 69% found just once. Study outcomes and limitations: Motif-based clustering found tissue-specific repertoire signatures shared across patients, though few clones were shared. This small cohort was clinically heterogeneous, and sampling depth was a limitation. Tissue-detected TCR repertoire was only partly captured by blood and spleen T cells.

On this clone: Antigen: not known. Gene names follow the mouse nomenclature.

Material for sequencing was blood. This TCR was recovered from a female BALB/c mouse in good health. For this strain, the MHC haplotype corresponds to H2-d.

The sequenced part of the CDR3 DNA is TGTGCCAGCAGTGCCGGGACAGGGTCTAGTCAAAACACCTTGTAC. This sequence encodes CASSAGTGSSQNTLY. Given in full, the CDR3 is CASSAGTGSSQNTLYF. The chain is built from TRBV13-3 and TRBJ2-4, with 9 bases that match TRBD1. The CDR3 extends 1 residue past the end of the read, so its final part is completed from the germline J gene. The CDR3 spans 16 residues. Germline CDR1 reads NNHDY; CDR2 reads SYVADS. The V segment lost 3 bases and the J segment 0 bases; nucleotides outside the gene matches: 5.